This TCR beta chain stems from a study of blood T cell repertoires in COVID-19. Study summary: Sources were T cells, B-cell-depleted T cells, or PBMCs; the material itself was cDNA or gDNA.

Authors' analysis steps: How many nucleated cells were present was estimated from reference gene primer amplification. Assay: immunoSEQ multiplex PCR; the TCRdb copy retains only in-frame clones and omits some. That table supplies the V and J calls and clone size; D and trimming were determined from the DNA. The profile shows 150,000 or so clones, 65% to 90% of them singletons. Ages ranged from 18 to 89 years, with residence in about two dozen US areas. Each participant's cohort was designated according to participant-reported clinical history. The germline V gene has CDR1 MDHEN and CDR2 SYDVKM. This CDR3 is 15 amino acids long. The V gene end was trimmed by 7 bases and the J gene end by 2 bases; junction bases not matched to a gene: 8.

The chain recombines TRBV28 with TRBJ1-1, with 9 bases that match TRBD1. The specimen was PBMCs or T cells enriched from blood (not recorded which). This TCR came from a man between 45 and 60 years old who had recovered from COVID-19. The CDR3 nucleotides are TGTGCCAGCACCCTGGGACAGGGACCCAACACTGAAGCTTTCTTT. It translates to CASTLGQGPNTEAFF.